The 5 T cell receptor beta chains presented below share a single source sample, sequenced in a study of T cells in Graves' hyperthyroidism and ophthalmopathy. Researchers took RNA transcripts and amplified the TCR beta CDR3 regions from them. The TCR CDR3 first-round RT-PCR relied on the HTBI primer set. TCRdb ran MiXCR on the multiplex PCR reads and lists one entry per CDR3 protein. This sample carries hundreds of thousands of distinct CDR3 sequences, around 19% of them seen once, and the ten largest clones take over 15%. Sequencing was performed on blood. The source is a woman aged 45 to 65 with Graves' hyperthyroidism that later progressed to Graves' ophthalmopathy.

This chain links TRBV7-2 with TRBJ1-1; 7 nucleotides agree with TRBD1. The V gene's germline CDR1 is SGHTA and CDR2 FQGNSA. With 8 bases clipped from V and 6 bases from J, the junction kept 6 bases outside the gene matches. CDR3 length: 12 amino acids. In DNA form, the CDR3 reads TGTGCCAGCGGGCGACAGGGCGCTGAAGCTTTCTTT. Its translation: CASGRQGAEAFF.

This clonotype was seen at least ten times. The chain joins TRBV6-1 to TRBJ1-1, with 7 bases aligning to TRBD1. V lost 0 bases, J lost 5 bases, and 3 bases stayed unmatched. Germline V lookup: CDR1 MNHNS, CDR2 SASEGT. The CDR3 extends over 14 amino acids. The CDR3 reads CASSEAAGGTEAFF. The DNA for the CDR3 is TGTGCCAGCAGTGAAGCGGCAGGGGGGACTGAAGCTTTCTTT.

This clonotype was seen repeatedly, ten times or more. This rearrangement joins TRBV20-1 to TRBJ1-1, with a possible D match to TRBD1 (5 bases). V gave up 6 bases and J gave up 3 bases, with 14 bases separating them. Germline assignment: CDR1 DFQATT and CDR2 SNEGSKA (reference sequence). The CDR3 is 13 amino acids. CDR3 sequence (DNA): TGCAGTGCCAAGGGGAGGAGGGACACTGAAGCTTTCTTT. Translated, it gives CSAKGRRDTEAFF.

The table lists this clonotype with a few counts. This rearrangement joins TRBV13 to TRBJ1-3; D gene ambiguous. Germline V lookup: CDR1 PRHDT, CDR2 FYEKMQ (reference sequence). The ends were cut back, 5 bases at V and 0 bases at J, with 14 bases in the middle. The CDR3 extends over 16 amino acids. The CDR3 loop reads CASSTLDVSSGNTIYF. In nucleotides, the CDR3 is TGTGCCAGCAGCACCCTCGACGTTTCCTCTGGAAACACCATATATTTT. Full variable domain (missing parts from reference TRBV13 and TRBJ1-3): AAGVIQSPRHLIKEKRETATLKCYPIPRHDTVYWYQQGPGQDPQFLISFYEKMQSDKGSIPDRFSAQQFSDYHSELNMSSLELGDSALYFCASSTLDVSSGNTIYFGEGSWLTVV.

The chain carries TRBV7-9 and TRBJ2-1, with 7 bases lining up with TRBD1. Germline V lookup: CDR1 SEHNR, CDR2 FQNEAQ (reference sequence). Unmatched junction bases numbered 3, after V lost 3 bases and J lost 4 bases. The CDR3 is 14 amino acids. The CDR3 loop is CASSFDREYNEQFF. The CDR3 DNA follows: TGTGCCAGCAGCTTTGACAGGGAGTACAATGAGCAGTTCTTC. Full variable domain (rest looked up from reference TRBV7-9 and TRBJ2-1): DTGVSQNPRHKITKRGQNVTFRCDPISEHNRLYWYRQTLGQGPEFLTYFQNEAQLEKSRLLSDRFSAERPKGSFSTLEIQRTEQGDSAMYLCASSFDREYNEQFFGPGTRLTVL.